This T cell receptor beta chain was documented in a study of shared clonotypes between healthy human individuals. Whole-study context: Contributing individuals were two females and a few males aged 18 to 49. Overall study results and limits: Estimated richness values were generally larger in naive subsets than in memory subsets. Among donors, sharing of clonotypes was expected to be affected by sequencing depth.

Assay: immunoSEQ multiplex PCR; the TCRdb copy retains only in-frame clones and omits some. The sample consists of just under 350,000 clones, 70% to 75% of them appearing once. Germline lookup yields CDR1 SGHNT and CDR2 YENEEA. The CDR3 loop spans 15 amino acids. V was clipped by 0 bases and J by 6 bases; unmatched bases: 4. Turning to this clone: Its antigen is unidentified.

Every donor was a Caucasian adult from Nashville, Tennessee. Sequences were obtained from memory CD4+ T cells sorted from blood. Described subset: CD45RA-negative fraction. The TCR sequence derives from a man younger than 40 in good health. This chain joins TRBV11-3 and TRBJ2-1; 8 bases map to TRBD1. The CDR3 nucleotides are TGTGCCAGCAGCTTAGATCAAGACAGGGGCAATGAGCAGTTCTTC. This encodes CASSLDQDRGNEQFF.